Below, 20 T cell receptor beta chains from the same sample are listed, as sequenced in a study of cytomegalovirus exposure and HLA in healthy donors. It was with 60 Vbeta and 13 Jbeta primers that the PCR ran. Assay: immunoSEQ multiplex PCR; the TCRdb copy retains only in-frame clones and omits some. This sample has 210,000 or so clones; 77% occur once, and the top ten carry around 2.2%. Sequencing was performed on PBMCs. The receptor source for this set is a woman under 40 in good health and CMV-seropositive.

In its sample, this clone was seen once. The rearrangement links TRBV19 to TRBJ1-1; 8 nucleotides match TRBD1. The CDR3 covers 15 residues. The J segment lost 5 bases and the V segment lost 3 bases, leaving 8 bases of the junction unmatched. CDR1 and CDR2 (germline): LNHDA, SQIVND (reference sequence). CDR3 sequence (DNA): TGTGCCAGTAGTATGCAGGGGGCTATCGGAACTGAAGCTTTCTTT. Amino acids: CASSMQGAIGTEAFF.

This clone appeared once. The rearrangement uses TRBV6-6 and TRBJ2-2; TRBD1 matches 7 bases. The germline V gene encodes CDR1 MNHNY and CDR2 SVGAGI (reference sequence). This CDR3 comprises 15 residues. The V and J ends lost 8 bases and 3 bases, in that order; junction bases with no gene match: 9. Written as DNA, the CDR3 is TGTGCCAGCTTCTTCCGGCAGGGGGACACCGGGGAGCTGTTTTTT. This codes for CASFFRQGDTGELFF.

Only one count was recorded for this clone. The V and J genes are TRBV5-1 and TRBJ1-4; TRBD1 matches 8 bases. The germline CDR1 and CDR2 sequences are SGHRS and YFSETQ. J was trimmed by 7 bases and V by 4 bases; bases with no gene match: 12. The CDR3 spans 16 residues. Written as DNA, the CDR3 is TGCGCCAGCAGCCCGGCGGGCAGGGGGCTTAGTGAAAAACTGTTTTTT. Residues: CASSPAGRGLSEKLFF.

This clone was counted between two and nine times. The rearrangement joins TRBV4-3 to TRBJ2-7; D is undetermined. This CDR3 is 13 amino acids long. The V gene's germline CDR1 is LGHNA and CDR2 YSLEER. The V and J ends lost 1 base and 7 bases respectively, with 11 bases between them. CDR3 in DNA: TGCGCCAGCAGCCAAGTGGTGAAGCATGAGCAGTACTTC. It is translated as CASSQVVKHEQYF.

The chain joins TRBV28 to TRBJ2-7; D possibly corresponds to TRBD2 (5 bases). The CDR3 is 15 amino acids. CDR1 is MDHEN, CDR2 SYDVKM, per germline. V dropped 6 bases and J dropped 1 base, with 16 bases sitting between them. The CDR3 region has the DNA TGTGCCAGCAGAAAACCCGGAGGTGAGTCCTACGAGCAGTACTTC. The encoded protein is CASRKPGGESYEQYF.

The chain recombines TRBV19 with TRBJ2-7, with 11 bases matching TRBD1. V was clipped by 6 bases and J by 3 bases; unmatched bases: 7. Per the germline V gene, CDR1 is LNHDA and CDR2 is SQIVND (reference sequence). The CDR3 sequence is 15 residues long. The DNA of the CDR3 is TGTGCCAGTAGAGTCCGGGACAGGGGGTACTACGAGCAGTACTTC. Translated: CASRVRDRGYYEQYF.

V is TRBV7-8 and J is TRBJ1-1; D might be TRBD1 (6 bases). CDR1 is SGHVS and CDR2 is FQNEAQ in the germline V gene. This CDR3 contains 15 residues. V lost 4 bases and J 1 base, leaving 13 bases between the germline ends. The CDR3 bases are TGTGCCAGCAGCTGGAACAGGGTCGGGAACACTGAAGCTTTCTTT. Protein product: CASSWNRVGNTEAFF.

This chain joins TRBV27 and TRBJ1-1; 8 nucleotides line up with TRBD1. The V gene end was trimmed by 0 bases and the J gene end by 5 bases; junction bases not matched to a gene: 5. The CDR3 length is 15 residues. CDR1 and CDR2 from the germline V gene are MNHEY and SMNVEV (reference sequence). The CDR3 protein is CASSLSYRGETEAFF. The CDR3 nucleotides read TGTGCCAGCAGTTTATCGTACAGGGGGGAGACTGAAGCTTTCTTT.

This rearrangement joins TRBV5-5 to TRBJ1-3; D is unclear. The V and J ends lost 2 bases and 0 bases respectively, with 12 bases between them. In germline, CDR1 is SGHKS, CDR2 YYEKEE (reference sequence). The CDR3 is made up of 16 amino acids. As DNA, the CDR3 is TGTGCCAGCAGCTTAAATCCCAGTGTCTCTGGAAACACCATATATTTT. Translation gives CASSLNPSVSGNTIYF.

As for this clone: At one of its ends the junction is not consistent with the germline gene, which may arise from a read error. The chain is built from TRBV6-1 and TRBJ1-4; TRBD1 aligns across 10 bases. CDR1 is MNHNS, CDR2 SASEGT, per germline. This CDR3 has 15 amino acids. DNA of the CDR3: TGTGCCAGCAGTTCCCGGGACAGGGGAAATGGAAAACTGTTTTTT. Its protein is CASSSRDRGNGKLFF.

As DNA, the CDR3 is TGTGCCAGCAGCTTAGGCGCGGGGCGGGATACGCAGTATTTT. Translating gives CASSLGAGRDTQYF. This rearrangement joins TRBV7-9 to TRBJ2-3, with a possible D match to TRBD2 (6 bases). Germline V lookup: CDR1 SEHNR, CDR2 FQNEAQ (reference sequence). The CDR3 extends over 14 amino acids. V was pared by 1 base and J by 6 bases, with 11 bases between. Using reference TRBV7-9 and TRBJ2-3 for the parts outside the CDR3, the full variable domain is DTGVSQNPRHKITKRGQNVTFRCDPISEHNRLYWYRQTLGQGPEFLTYFQNEAQLEKSRLLSDRFSAERPKGSFSTLEIQRTEQGDSAMYLCASSLGAGRDTQYFGPGTRLTVL.

The chain is built from TRBV6-6 and TRBJ2-7, with 9 positions matching TRBD1. Unmatched junction bases numbered 9, after V lost 4 bases and J lost 5 bases. CDR3 length: 15 residues. Germline-derived CDR1 and CDR2 are MNHNY and SVGAGI (reference sequence). CDR3 in DNA: TGTGCCAGCAGTTCCTCCGGGACAGGGTTACACGAGCAGTACTTC. Translation gives CASSSSGTGLHEQYF.

This sequence joins TRBV7-3 and TRBJ2-1; D is possibly TRBD1 (5 bases). Between the trimmed V and J ends, which lost 3 bases and 2 bases, there was a span of 8 bases. The germline CDR1 and CDR2 sequences are SGHTA and FQGTGA. The CDR3 has 14 residues. CDR3 in amino acids: CASSLDIPYNEQFF. The CDR3 DNA reads TGTGCCAGCAGCTTGGACATCCCCTACAATGAGCAGTTCTTC.

This clone was observed a few times. V usage is TRBV7-9 and J usage is TRBJ1-3, with 8 bases identical to TRBD1. In germline, CDR1 is SEHNR, CDR2 FQNEAQ (reference sequence). Trimming cost V 10 bases and J 4 bases; bases outside gene matches: 6. The CDR3 contains 13 residues. The CDR3 reads CAIDRGSGNTIYF. The CDR3 DNA reads TGTGCCATCGACAGGGGTTCGGGAAACACCATATATTTT.

This clone came up a few times. The rearrangement joins TRBV9 to TRBJ1-3; no clear D. From germline, CDR1 is SGDLS and CDR2 YYNGEE. The ends were cut back, 4 bases at V and 0 bases at J, with 11 bases in the middle. This CDR3 comprises 15 residues. CDR3 in DNA: TGTGCCAGCAGCCTAGACGGTAGCTCTGGAAACACCATATATTTT. Translation gives CASSLDGSSGNTIYF.

The table lists this clone with a count of one. J is TRBJ1-3 and V is TRBV19, with 7 bases identical to TRBD1. The CDR3 loop spans 16 amino acids. The trim removed 5 bases at V and 1 base at J, leaving 8 bases unmatched. CDR1 is LNHDA and CDR2 is SQIVND in the germline V gene (reference sequence). CDR3 sequence (DNA): TGTGCCAGTAGTCCCCGGACAGGACGTTCTGGAAACACCATATATTTT. Translated, it gives CASSPRTGRSGNTIYF. Together with reference TRBV19 and TRBJ1-3, the CDR3 gives the full variable domain: DGGITQSPKYLFRKEGQNVTLSCEQNLNHDAMYWYRQDPGQGLRLIYYSQIVNDFQKGDIAEGYSVSREKKESFPLTVTSAQKNPTAFYLCASSPRTGRSGNTIYFGEGSWLTVV.

The rearrangement joins TRBV5-1 to TRBJ1-2, with 11 bases matching TRBD1. CDR1 is SGHRS and CDR2 is YFSETQ in the germline V gene. The CDR3 length is 15 residues. V trimming: 4 bases; J trimming: 6 bases; junction bases outside the gene matches: 8. CDR3 sequence reads: CASSEGTGGRDGYTF. CDR3 sequence (DNA): TGCGCCAGCAGCGAGGGGACAGGGGGAAGGGATGGCTACACCTTC.

This chain connects TRBV2 to TRBJ1-2; D gene uncertain. Germline values: CDR1 SNHLY, CDR2 FYNNEI. The CDR3 is 14 amino acids. V gave up 10 bases and J gave up 5 bases, with 20 bases separating them. CDR3 nucleotides: TGTGCCATCATCCCGACTGGGGAGATTTATGGCTACACCTTC. Residues: CAIIPTGEIYGYTF.

V usage is TRBV6-5 and J usage is TRBJ1-5, with a weak D call TRBD1 (6 bases). The V end was cut by 6 bases, the J end by 3 bases, with 9 bases between. The CDR3 runs to 13 residues. Germline CDR1 and CDR2: MNHEY and SVGAGI. The CDR3 sequence is CASRTGINQPQHF. DNA of the CDR3: TGTGCCAGCAGGACAGGTATCAATCAGCCCCAGCATTTT.

The gene calls are TRBV6-5 and TRBJ1-5; TRBD1 might be the D (5 bases). Germline CDR1 MNHEY, CDR2 SVGAGI. Trimming took 0 bases from V and 9 from J, leaving 9 bases between them. The length of the CDR3 is 13 residues. The CDR3, as DNA: TGTGCCAGCAGTTACTCGGGGGGTGGGCCCCAGCATTTT. This translates into CASSYSGGGPQHF.